These T cell receptor beta chains were read from a single sample in a study of cytomegalovirus exposure and HLA in healthy donors. The protocol was immunoSEQ multiplex PCR, while the TCRdb copy is restricted to in-frame clones and leaves out a portion. The sample gives approximately 100,000 clones, 79% of which show up once; around 3.1% is in the top ten. Input material: PBMCs. All receptors come from a woman aged 35 to 49 in good health and CMV-seronegative. Both conserved end residues are part of each CDR3. A D gene is named only where the DNA matches it firmly. Clone size is stated in some rows and not others, as once, few, many or a class when expanded.

cdr3_aa,cdr3_nt,v_call,d_call,j_call,clone_size
CASSPTGGGSPLHF,TGTGCCAGCAGCCCGACAGGGGGAGGTTCACCCCTCCACTTT,TRBV7-9,TRBD1,TRBJ1-6,.
CASSERGYNEQFF,TGTGCCAGCAGTGAGCGGGGGTACAATGAGCAGTTCTTC,TRBV28,TRBD2,TRBJ2-1,.
CASSPRGTGDDDTGELFF,TGTGCCAGTAGTCCTCGTGGGACAGGGGACGATGATACCGGGGAGCTGTTTTTT,TRBV19,TRBD1,TRBJ2-2,.
CASSPTGGSIETQYF,TGTGCCAGCAGCCCAACAGGGGGGAGCATAGAGACCCAGTACTTC,TRBV28,TRBD1,TRBJ2-5,.
CASSKGAGDEQFF,TGTGCCAGCAGCAAGGGCGCAGGGGATGAGCAGTTCTTC,TRBV21-1,.,TRBJ2-1,.
CAIRDGGSDRANTIYF,TGTGCCATCAGGGATGGAGGTTCGGACAGGGCAAACACCATATATTTT,TRBV10-3,TRBD1,TRBJ1-3,.
CASSADSAKTQYF,TGTGCCAGCAGCGCCGACTCGGCTAAGACCCAGTACTTC,TRBV9,.,TRBJ2-5,few
CASSSGLAGVNEQFF,TGTGCCAGCAGCTCCGGACTAGCGGGAGTCAATGAGCAGTTCTTC,TRBV7-2,TRBD2,TRBJ2-1,.
CASSRGNYQETQYF,TGTGCCAGCAGCCGAGGAAACTACCAAGAGACCCAGTACTTC,TRBV16,.,TRBJ2-5,.
CASSSGLAGPYEQYF,TGTGCCAGCAGCTCGGGACTAGCGGGACCTTACGAGCAGTACTTC,TRBV7-2,TRBD2,TRBJ2-7,few
CASSFAGGRDTQYF,TGTGCCAGCAGCTTCGCCGGGGGGCGAGATACGCAGTATTTT,TRBV7-8,.,TRBJ2-3,.
CASSLKGLSSYEQYF,TGTGCCAGCAGTTTAAAGGGACTCAGCTCCTACGAGCAGTACTTC,TRBV27,.,TRBJ2-7,.
CASTLRGGAGTNYGYTF,TGTGCCAGCACCTTAAGGGGGGGGGCAGGAACGAACTATGGCTACACCTTC,TRBV27,.,TRBJ1-2,.
CASSPSVDTGELFF,TGTGCCAGCTCACCATCCGTTGACACCGGGGAGCTGTTTTTT,TRBV18,.,TRBJ2-2,.
CAWSVTGLNSPLHF,TGTGCCTGGAGTGTAACGGGACTCAATTCACCCCTCCACTTT,TRBV30,.,TRBJ1-6,.
CASSDRGNTIYF,TGTGCCAGCAGTGACAGAGGAAACACCATATATTTT,TRBV6-6,.,TRBJ1-3,.
CASSQTGWWTHGYTF,TGTGCCAGCAGCCAAACAGGGTGGTGGACCCATGGCTACACCTTC,TRBV14,.,TRBJ1-2,once
CASSAGTSGRLDTGELFF,TGTGCCAGCAGTGCCGGGACTAGCGGGAGATTGGACACCGGGGAGCTGTTTTTT,TRBV28,TRBD2,TRBJ2-2,.
CASSPVRDTGELFF,TGTGCCAGCTCACCAGTCCGGGACACCGGGGAGCTGTTTTTT,TRBV18,.,TRBJ2-2,.
CASSMILGGERQPQHF,TGTGCCAGTAGTATGATTTTAGGGGGCGAAAGGCAGCCCCAGCATTTT,TRBV19,TRBD1,TRBJ1-5,once
CASSPFEGSSYGYTF,TGTGCCAGCTCACCCTTTGAGGGTTCTAGCTATGGCTACACCTTC,TRBV18,.,TRBJ1-2,.
CAWRRASRTGELFF,TGTGCCTGGAGGAGGGCTAGTCGCACCGGGGAGCTGTTTTTT,TRBV30,.,TRBJ2-2,.
CATKDRENQPQHF,TGTGCCACTAAGGACAGGGAGAATCAGCCCCAGCATTTT,TRBV19,TRBD1,TRBJ1-5,once
CASSVAGQGRLAGDDNEQFF,TGTGCCAGCAGCGTAGCAGGACAGGGGCGACTAGCGGGAGACGACAATGAGCAGTTCTTC,TRBV9,TRBD2,TRBJ2-1,.
CASSQDPDRGNEQFF,TGCGCCAGCAGCCAAGATCCGGACAGGGGGAATGAGCAGTTCTTC,TRBV4-3,TRBD1,TRBJ2-1,.
CAWNAPQKYGYTF,TGTGCCTGGAATGCCCCCCAGAAGTATGGCTACACCTTC,TRBV30,.,TRBJ1-2,.
CAISERLGLAGGDRSDEQFF,TGTGCCATCAGTGAGCGCTTGGGACTAGCGGGAGGTGATAGGTCGGATGAGCAGTTCTTC,TRBV10-3,TRBD2,TRBJ2-1,.
CASSRGQGSGELFF,TGTGCCAGTAGTAGGGGACAGGGGTCCGGGGAGCTGTTTTTT,TRBV19,TRBD1,TRBJ2-2,.
CASARTVSSTDTQYF,TGTGCCAGCGCCCGGACAGTTTCTAGCACAGATACGCAGTATTTT,TRBV18,.,TRBJ2-3,.
CASSGGTGEQFF,TGTGCCAGCAGTGGGGGGACAGGTGAGCAGTTCTTC,TRBV25-1,TRBD1,TRBJ2-1,once
CASSSQRVIHHNEQFF,TGTGCCAGCAGCTCACAGCGGGTCATCCACCACAATGAGCAGTTCTTC,TRBV5-6,.,TRBJ2-1,.
CASSLGQGEAFF,TGCGCCAGCAGCTTGGGGCAGGGTGAGGCTTTCTTT,TRBV5-1,.,TRBJ1-1,.
CASSVAGGTSPNEKLFF,TGTGCCAGCAGCGTAGCGGGGGGGACCAGTCCGAATGAAAAACTGTTTTTT,TRBV9,.,TRBJ1-4,.
CASSLSRHQETQYF,TGTGCCAGCAGCTTATCCAGGCATCAAGAGACCCAGTACTTC,TRBV7-9,.,TRBJ2-5,.
CASRPTSEPSYEQYF,TGTGCCAGCAGGCCAACTAGCGAACCCTCCTACGAGCAGTACTTC,TRBV28,TRBD2,TRBJ2-7,once
CASRSGTGAYGYTF,TGTGCCAGCAGATCCGGGACAGGGGCCTATGGCTACACCTTC,TRBV2,TRBD1,TRBJ1-2,.